This T cell receptor beta chain was found in a study of monozygotic twins with inflammatory bowel disease (dated by TCRdb to the late 2010s). The study in broad terms: The full study comprised around 28 monozygotic twin pairs: nine German pairs (four IBD-concordant, five IBD-discordant) and 19 IBD-discordant Danish pairs. The search for disease-associated traits relied mainly on comparing, within discordant pairs, IBD patients with their genetically identical healthy co-twins. Each individual had, on average, about 151 000 unique TCRalpha sequences and 181 000 unique TCRbeta sequences available for analysis.

As concerns this clonotype: This receptor's antigen is unknown.

The germline V gene specifies SGHRS as CDR1 and YFSETQ as CDR2. Taken from cysteine to phenylalanine, the CDR3 has 13 residues. The record lacks a DNA sequence. Library prep was done by 5' RACE. For each TCR library, 3,000 to 4,000 ng of total RNA was used. For each sample, cDNA synthesis was carried out in eight separate reactions using SMARTScribe reverse transcriptase. During cDNA synthesis, unique molecular identifiers containing a 6-nucleotide sample barcode were introduced by template switching. TCRalpha and TCRbeta cDNA was amplified in two nested PCRs of roughly 17 and 9 cycles, and bead purification was carried out after each PCR. Before amplification, cDNA was treated with uracil DNA-glycosylase and purified using the QIAquick PCR purification kit. In the second PCR, Illumina TruSeq-compatible adapters and sample-specific barcodes were added. TapeStation and Qubit were used to check library quality and concentration, and 4.5 to 6.5 ng of each library was pooled. Sequencing of pooled libraries was carried out on an Illumina HiSeq2500 single-index Rapid Run using 2 x 100 bp reads and custom sequencing primers. The original pipeline was this. UMI-based consensus assembly with MiGEC version 1.2.6 was used to correct PCR and sequencing errors. V(D)J alignment, clonotype assembly and CDR3 extraction were performed with MiXCR version 2.1.1. To normalise gene usage, clonotype sharing and MAIT/NKT TCR abundance, the analysis used the top 1000, 10 000 and 20 000 clonotypes per sample. After downsampling to 27 000 UMIs, diversity was calculated as the inverse Simpson index using the vegan R package. Statistical testing used paired Mann-Whitney U tests on the discordant twin pairs and applied Benjamini-Hochberg correction for multiple testing. Reads reprocessed by TCRdb are summarized as one entry per CDR3 protein sequence, and DNA is absent. TCRdb, rather than the study authors, made the V and J calls. The sample table on file contains approximately 300,000 distinct CDR3 sequences. The ten largest account for 5% to 6% of the sample.

What the research found in general, with its limitations: Concordant and discordant twins showed no difference in repertoire similarity, possibly because of limited statistical power. No single strong signal or clonotype linked to IBD turned up in the results, so the idea that one exists was not supported. TCRbeta repertoire diversity, by inverse Simpson index, was decreased in IBD patients compared with their healthy co-twins. The analysis was unable to tell different T cell subtypes apart. IBD patients shared fewer clonotypes with other individuals than healthy twins did, most markedly in patients showing signs of disease activity. Because patients were on differing immunosuppressive treatments, the repertoires may have picked up extra background noise and inter-individual variability.

From each donor, an approximately 2.7 ml peripheral blood sample was collected into PAXgene tubes and kept at -80 degrees C. Without any T cell sorting, total RNA was extracted from whole blood using the PAXgene blood miRNA kit on an automated QIAcube. Deep TCRalpha and TCRbeta repertoire profiling with unique molecular barcoding was performed on peripheral blood of monozygotic twin pairs concordant or discordant for inflammatory bowel disease. For every twin pair, smoking habits were documented, and each individual was categorised as a current, former or never smoker. The chain joins TRBV5-1 to TRBJ2-7; TCRdb outputs TRBD2, but without DNA this stays unchecked. The sequenced sample consisted of blood. This clonotype was obtained from a human donor with ulcerative colitis or Crohn's disease, or a healthy co-twin of an affected twin (not recorded which). The CDR3 region: CASSLEGRYEQYF.